Each of the 21 T cell receptor beta chains below was sequenced from the same sample in a study of control samples from healthy donors and cancer patients. The protocol was immunoSEQ multiplex PCR, while the TCRdb copy is restricted to in-frame clones and leaves out a portion. The table lists 110,000 or so clones, around four fifths of them singletons. Specimen: blood. The receptors were sampled from a woman aged 50 to 65 in good health.

The J gene is TRBJ2-3, the V gene TRBV19; 9 bases align to TRBD1. The CDR3 extends over 14 amino acids. After removal of 6 bases from V and 3 bases from J, the junction contained 4 bases not matched to a gene. Germline loops: CDR1 LNHDA, CDR2 SQIVND (reference sequence). The CDR3 reads CASRRQGETDTQYF. CDR3 coding DNA: TGTGCCAGTAGAAGACAGGGGGAAACAGATACGCAGTATTTT.

V is TRBV3-1 (or the pseudogene TRBV3-2) and J is TRBJ1-5; D ambiguous. With 5 bases removed from V and 2 bases from J, the gap between germline ends came to 16 bases. CDR3 length: 16 amino acids. In germline, CDR1 is LGHDT, CDR2 YNNKEL (reference sequence). The DNA of the CDR3 is TGTGCCAGCAGCGCAGGACTAACCTTTGGCAATCAGCCCCAGCATTTT. Protein sequence: CASSAGLTFGNQPQHF.

This clone was seen a single time. The gene calls are TRBV6-2 or TRBV6-3 and TRBJ1-5; TRBD1 might be the D (5 bases). The CDR3 extends over 14 amino acids. CDR1 and CDR2 from the germline V gene are MNHEY and SVGEGT. Trimming stripped 6 bases from V and 11 bases from J, with 20 bases between. CDR3 region: CASSRRRSDMAQHF. CDR3 bases: TGTGCCAGCAGCCGCCGTCGATCGGACATGGCCCAGCATTTT.

V and J are TRBV9 and TRBJ2-1, with D perhaps matching TRBD1 (5 bases). Germline values: CDR1 SGDLS, CDR2 YYNGEE. The CDR3 contains 16 residues. The V and J ends lost 2 bases and 4 bases respectively, with 16 bases between them. The CDR3 DNA sequence: TGTGCCAGCAGCGTGTCCTCCTTAAGGGGATACAATGAGCAGTTCTTC. It encodes CASSVSSLRGYNEQFF.

CDR3 amino acids: CAISDGDGYTF. The CDR3 DNA reads as TGTGCCATCAGTGACGGGGATGGCTACACCTTC. The chain has TRBV10-3 and TRBJ1-2; no reliable D call. CDR1 is ENHRY and CDR2 is SYGVKD in the germline V gene. Deletions cut 3 bases from V and 6 bases from J, with 5 bases between. The CDR3 contains 11 residues.

There are a few counts of this clone. The chain uses TRBV29-1 and TRBJ2-1; 10 positions match TRBD1. Germline-derived CDR1 and CDR2 are SQVTM and ANQGSEA. The CDR3 length is 14 residues. The junction had 4 bases not matched to a gene; V was cut back by 1 base and J by 7 bases. DNA of the CDR3: TGCAGCGTTGAAGGGGACAGGGGATTGAATGAGCAGTTCTTC. It translates to CSVEGDRGLNEQFF.

V usage is TRBV7-9 and J usage is TRBJ2-7; D is undetermined. This CDR3 spans 12 amino acids. V was cut by 5 bases and J by 2 bases, with 7 bases left in between. Germline CDR1 and CDR2: SEHNR and FQNEAQ (reference sequence). This CDR3 is CASSGHTYEQYF. As DNA, the CDR3 is TGTGCCAGCAGCGGGCACACCTACGAGCAGTACTTC.

This rearrangement joins TRBV6-5 to TRBJ1-1; no reliable D call. Germline lookup yields CDR1 MNHEY and CDR2 SVGAGI. This CDR3 contains 11 residues. V shed 5 bases and J shed 3 bases, with 4 bases lying between them. CDR3 region: CASSIYTEAFF. CDR3 bases: TGTGCCAGCAGTATCTACACTGAAGCTTTCTTT.

The rearrangement joins TRBV9 to TRBJ2-3; 9 nucleotides line up with TRBD1. Germline loops: CDR1 SGDLS, CDR2 YYNGEE. The CDR3 extends over 16 amino acids. V lost 2 bases and J lost 2; bases outside the gene matches: 6. CDR3 in DNA: TGTGCCAGCAGCGTCTTACAGGGGGCCCCCACAGATACGCAGTATTTT. It specifies CASSVLQGAPTDTQYF.

The chain recombines TRBV7-9 with TRBJ2-1; TRBD2 matches 14 bases. Germline V gives CDR1 SEHNR, CDR2 FQNEAQ (reference sequence). The length of the CDR3 is 15 residues. V lost 5 bases and J lost 10; bases outside the gene matches: 7. The CDR3 bases are TGTGCCAGCAGCCTGACTAGCGGGGGGGCATGGGAGCAGTTCTTC. It specifies CASSLTSGGAWEQFF.

The sample holds one count of this clone. The rearrangement uses TRBV11-2 and TRBJ1-1; tentatively, D is TRBD1 (6 bases). This CDR3 is built from 18 residues. V was trimmed by 3 bases and J by 0 bases, leaving 20 bases between them. Germline V CDR1 and CDR2: SGHAT, FQNNGV. The CDR3 protein is CASSLGRGKRRMNTEAFF. CDR3 DNA sequence: TGTGCCAGCAGCTTGGGCAGGGGCAAAAGAAGGATGAACACTGAAGCTTTCTTT.

The chain links TRBV11-2 to TRBJ1-6; unclear D gene. CDR3 length: 14 amino acids. Trimming took off 1 base at V and 6 bases at J, with 7 bases between the two ends. CDR1 and CDR2 from the germline V gene are SGHAT and FQNNGV. The CDR3 protein is CASSLAISNSPLHF. Written as DNA, the CDR3 is TGTGCCAGCAGCTTAGCCATCTCTAATTCACCCCTCCACTTT.

This clone has just a few counts. The chain has TRBV28 and TRBJ2-1; tentatively, D is TRBD1 (5 bases). CDR1 is MDHEN, CDR2 SYDVKM, per germline. The CDR3 loop spans 15 amino acids. The V end was cut by 4 bases, the J end by 4 bases, with 14 bases between. CDR3 protein: CASSSPGQPYNEQFF. Written as DNA, the CDR3 is TGTGCCAGCAGTTCCCCCGGACAACCTTACAATGAGCAGTTCTTC.

The V and J genes are TRBV7-2 and TRBJ2-7, with TRBD2 matching 8 bases. CDR3 length equals 15 residues. Trimming took 5 bases from V and 2 from J; bases not matched to a gene: 8. Germline CDR1 SGHTA, CDR2 FQGNSA. The CDR3, as DNA: TGTGCCAGCAGCCCGAGGGGAGCGGGAGCCTACGAGCAGTACTTC. It specifies CASSPRGAGAYEQYF.

The chain joins TRBV5-1 to TRBJ2-1; 9 nucleotides agree with TRBD2. J lost 6 bases, V lost 1 base, and 11 bases had no gene match. Germline CDR1 reads SGHRS; CDR2 reads YFSETQ. The CDR3 runs 17 residues. CDR3 in DNA: TGCGCCAGCAGCTTGAGGCTGGGCGGGAGGGCCCTCAATGAGCAGTTCTTC. Its translation is CASSLRLGGRALNEQFF.

The chain recombines TRBV29-1 with TRBJ1-3, with unresolved D. Germline V gene data show CDR1 as SQVTM and CDR2 as ANQGSEA. The CDR3 has 13 amino acids. With 7 bases removed from V and 0 bases from J, the gap between germline ends came to 10 bases. The CDR3 loop reads CSARLPSGNTIYF. CDR3 in DNA: TGCAGCGCAAGACTACCCTCTGGAAACACCATATATTTT.

This chain's CDR3 is CAISEWGSGGSNTGELFF. CDR3 nucleotide sequence: TGTGCCATCAGTGAGTGGGGTAGCGGGGGGTCGAACACCGGGGAGCTGTTTTTT. The chain employs TRBV10-3 and TRBJ2-2; 10 positions match TRBD2. The germline V gene encodes CDR1 ENHRY and CDR2 SYGVKD. V lost 1 base to trimming and J lost 0 bases; unmatched junction nucleotides: 5. The CDR3 has 18 amino acids.

V and J are TRBV7-8 and TRBJ2-7; 15 bases map to TRBD2. This CDR3 region has 17 residues. V lost 4 bases and J lost 3; bases outside the gene matches: 7. CDR1 is SGHVS and CDR2 is FQNEAQ in the germline V gene. The CDR3 loop reads CASSYGLAGGRIYEQYF. DNA for the CDR3: TGTGCCAGCAGCTATGGACTAGCGGGAGGGCGGATCTACGAGCAGTACTTC. Full variable domain (rest looked up from reference TRBV7-8 and TRBJ2-7): GAGVSQSPRYKVAKRGQDVALRCDPISGHVSLFWYQQALGQGPEFLTYFQNEAQLDKSGLPSDRFFAERPEGSVSTLKIQRTQQEDSAVYLCASSYGLAGGRIYEQYFGPGTRLTVT.

V is TRBV30 and J is TRBJ2-2; D remains unclear. The germline V gene encodes CDR1 GTSNPN and CDR2 SVGIG (reference sequence). This CDR3 contains 13 residues. The germline V and J ends were trimmed by 0 bases and 3 bases, with 5 bases remaining between them. CDR3 bases: TGTGCCTGGAGTGTACTGGACACCGGGGAGCTGTTTTTT. Residues: CAWSVLDTGELFF.

The sample holds one count of this clone. The chain employs TRBV27 and TRBJ1-2; 9 bases fit TRBD1. Trimming took 5 bases from V and 4 from J; bases not matched to a gene: 14. The CDR3 has 17 amino acids. Germline CDR1 reads MNHEY; CDR2 reads SMNVEV (reference sequence). The CDR3 DNA follows: TGTGCCAGCAGTCCTATGGTCGGGACAGGGTTGAGCTATGGCTACACCTTC. It codes for CASSPMVGTGLSYGYTF.

For this clone: Other DNA sequences of this sample code for an identical CDR3. The V gene is TRBV7-2, the J gene TRBJ1-1; D not certain. This CDR3 contains 14 residues. Trimming pared 5 bases from V and 1 base from J, leaving 11 bases between. Germline V lookup: CDR1 SGHTA, CDR2 FQGNSA. The chain's CDR3 is CASSPGTENTEAFF. CDR3 coding DNA: TGTGCCAGCAGCCCGGGAACGGAGAACACTGAAGCTTTCTTT.